A selection of T cell receptor beta chains follows, all from one sample in a study of cytomegalovirus exposure and HLA in healthy donors. Method: immunoSEQ multiplex PCR; TCRdb's copy keeps in-frame clones and lacks some. The sample comprises around 99,000 clones, roughly four fifths of which are singletons, and about 2% rests with the top ten. What was sequenced was PBMCs. These receptors were taken from a man in his late teens or twenties in good health and CMV-seronegative. Each CDR3 is given with its conserved first and last residue. A D gene is named only where the DNA matches it firmly.

16 TRBJ1-1 TRBV5-1 TRBD1 CASSLDRGLPNTEAFF
13 TRBJ1-6 TRBV2 - CASSPYPRTPLHF
13 TRBJ1-5 TRBV29-1 - CSVRANSNQPQHF
15 TRBJ1-1 TRBV28 - CASSPRDTHRTEAFF
16 TRBJ1-5 TRBV7-6 - CASSLIAGGLGQPQHF
15 TRBJ2-3 TRBV27 TRBD1 CASSPPGQITDTQYF
15 TRBJ2-3 TRBV6-4 - CASSDSAGSTDTQYF
14 TRBJ2-5 TRBV5-1 - CASSLAGFPETQYF
14 TRBJ2-5 TRBV10-3 TRBD2 CAISESGGAETQYF
14 TRBJ2-1 TRBV19 TRBD2 CASSAGGDYNEQFF
13 TRBJ2-2 TRBV29-1 TRBD1 CSVRDRNTGELFF
13 TRBJ1-1 TRBV11-2 - CASSFREGTEAFF
16 TRBJ2-2 TRBV5-1 TRBD1 CASSPNTGTDTGELFF
16 TRBJ2-1 TRBV7-2 - CASSLAPTSLNNEQFF
15 TRBJ2-1 TRBV4-3 TRBD2 CASSHGLAGNGEQFF
16 TRBJ2-5 TRBV5-1 - CASSFVGSSRGETQYF
15 TRBJ2-2 TRBV9 TRBD1 CASSVTGMNTGELFF
15 TRBJ1-6 TRBV5-1 TRBD1 CASSSLGGPNSPLHF
14 TRBJ2-7 TRBV4-1 - CASSQGGQPYEQYF
13 TRBJ2-7 TRBV6-5 - CASSYSSGSEQYF
13 TRBJ2-5 TRBV15 - CATSRERKETQYF
15 TRBJ2-3 TRBV9 TRBD1 CASSVGGRGRDTQYF
16 TRBJ1-2 TRBV29-1 TRBD1 CSVGLGQGTINYGYTF
15 TRBJ2-2 TRBV5-4 - CASSQQGPNTGELFF
15 TRBJ2-7 TRBV7-6 - CASSLRDTVTYEQYF
15 TRBJ2-1 TRBV6-4 TRBD2 CASSESSGGNWEQFF
15 TRBJ2-1 TRBV5-1 - CASSLEAGDYNEQFF
16 TRBJ1-5 TRBV28 - CASSSGTRGGNQPQHF
15 TRBJ1-5 TRBV5-6 - CASSDTGEPNQPQHF
14 TRBJ1-4 TRBV19 - CASSFSATNEKLFF
14 TRBJ1-4 TRBV18 - CASSPQGQVEKLFF
13 TRBJ1-5 TRBV9 - CASSVGDQSPQHF
15 TRBJ2-4 TRBV6-4 TRBD1 CASSLTGTAGNIQYF
13 TRBJ1-5 TRBV19 - CASSIPGYQPQHF
13 TRBJ2-7 TRBV6-4 - CASRLRGTYEQYF
15 TRBJ2-1 TRBV7-3 - CASSSWGQTYNEQFF
15 TRBJ2-7 TRBV5-1 - CASSLVAGGSYEQYF
15 TRBJ1-2 TRBV5-4 - CASSRIGQPGDGYTF
15 TRBJ2-5 TRBV5-5 TRBD1 CASSFSAGGWETQYF
14 TRBJ1-5 TRBV6-1 - CASSEGGGDQPQHF
17 TRBJ1-6 TRBV6-1 - CASSENIVTDHNSPLHF
15 TRBJ2-7 TRBV4-2 TRBD2 CASSQTSGSPYEQYF